Sequencing of this T cell receptor (beta chain) was carried out in a study of CD8 T cells in Susac syndrome. The CDR3 has 16 amino acids. Unmatched junction bases numbered 14, after V lost 5 bases and J lost 6 bases. Looked up from germline, CDR1 is SEHNR and CDR2 is FQNEAQ (reference sequence). This clonotype has only one observation. Its antigen is currently unknown. Study-level points and caveats: The study's TCR sequencing and HLA analysis drew on a certain number of individuals. That number was acknowledged as relatively small.

From blood CD8+ and CD4+ T cells, the TCR beta chain was sequenced. TEMRA cells were enriched by FACS, and CD4+ and CD8+ T cells were negatively isolated. RNA totalling roughly 0.45 to 1 ug underwent reverse transcription with random hexamers. immunoSEQ multiplex PCR amplified TCR beta CDR3 across 54 Vbeta, 13 Jbeta. TCRdb reprocessed the immunoSEQ multiplex PCR reads with MiXCR, giving one entry per CDR3 protein. The repertoire consists of fewer than 250,000 distinct CDR3 sequences, with approximately 90% occurring once and the leading ten covering about 0.13%. The source of this sequence is a human donor with multiple sclerosis. The sequencing input was CD8+ T cells from PBMCs. The J gene is TRBJ2-3, the V gene TRBV7-9; 7 nucleotides agree with TRBD2. For the CDR3, the DNA is TGTGCCAGCAGCGGAACGAGCGGGGAGGACTGGGATACGCAGTATTTT. This encodes CASSGTSGEDWDTQYF.